This T cell receptor beta chain was retrieved from a study of identical twins. Notes on the study in general: Cross-sectional statistical analysis was relied on for the conclusions, without the same donors being followed. A lower insertion count was a feature of abundant cord blood beta clonotypes, with no such feature in memory repertoires.

MiXCR, run by TCRdb on the 5' RACE reads, gives a single entry per CDR3 protein. The sample contains about 330,000 distinct CDR3 sequences, 10% to 15% of which appear only once. This clonotype was counted a few times. Its antigen is not known. The CDR3 covers 14 residues. Germline V gives CDR1 MGHRA, CDR2 YSYEKL. The V and J ends lost 3 bases and 1 base respectively, with 10 bases between them. These data also formed part of another study, on yellow fever vaccine responses in identical twins.

The sample comprised CD8+ T cells sorted from blood. The receptor was isolated from a woman younger than 35 in good health. The rearrangement uses TRBV4-1 and TRBJ2-7; D unclear. The CDR3 here is CASSHQHLSYEQYF. The DNA for the CDR3 is TGCGCCAGCAGCCACCAACATCTATCCTACGAGCAGTACTTC.